These T cell receptor beta chains were read from a single sample in a study of CD8+ T cells in alopecia areata. Measured with immunoSEQ multiplex PCR; TCRdb has only the in-frame clones, and not every one. This table holds about 140,000 clones, 85% to 90% found once. This sample comprised CD8+ T cells sorted from blood, obtained at week 4, from a patient treated with tofacitinib. These receptors were taken from a human donor with alopecia areata. The CDR3 runs from the conserved cysteine through the conserved F or W. D genes are given only for firm matches. Only some rows state a clone size, as once, few, many or a class for expanded clones.

D,V,size,J,length,CDR3,DNA
.,TRBV2,.,TRBJ1-1,18,CATQNPGAKTGLNTEAFF,TGTGCCACCCAAAACCCCGGAGCAAAGACAGGCTTGAACACTGAAGCTTTCTTT
.,TRBV9,.,TRBJ1-1,14,CASSSQGSGTEAFF,TGTGCCAGCAGCTCACAGGGAAGTGGTACTGAAGCTTTCTTT
.,TRBV10-3,once,TRBJ2-6,18,CAISALWDSPVGANVLTF,TGTGCCATCAGTGCACTATGGGACTCCCCGGTGGGGGCCAACGTCCTGACTTTC
.,TRBV4-1,few,TRBJ2-5,15,CASSQGAGAGETQYF,TGCGCCAGCAGCCAAGGAGCCGGGGCGGGAGAGACCCAGTACTTC
.,TRBV6-6,.,TRBJ1-1,14,CASSYPGRISEAFF,TGTGCCAGCAGTTACCCGGGACGGATCTCTGAAGCTTTCTTT
.,TRBV6-1,.,TRBJ2-1,13,CASSEQEYNEQFF,TGTGCCAGCAGCGAACAGGAGTACAATGAGCAGTTCTTC
.,TRBV6-5,.,TRBJ1-1,14,CASRLRTANTEAFF,TGTGCCAGCAGACTCCGGACAGCTAACACTGAAGCTTTCTTT
.,TRBV14,.,TRBJ2-1,12,CASSQVQEGQFF,TGTGCCAGCAGCCAAGTTCAGGAGGGGCAGTTCTTC
TRBD1,TRBV5-4,.,TRBJ2-7,14,CASSWWGTGDEQYF,TGTGCCAGCAGCTGGTGGGGGACAGGGGACGAGCAGTACTTC
TRBD1,TRBV27,.,TRBJ2-7,14,CASRIQGAPYEQYF,TGTGCCAGCAGGATACAGGGGGCCCCCTACGAGCAGTACTTC
.,TRBV27,.,TRBJ1-5,13,CASSPRGNQPQHF,TGTGCCAGCAGTCCTAGGGGAAATCAGCCCCAGCATTTT
.,TRBV15,.,TRBJ2-7,11,CATSLGPEQYF,TGTGCCACCTCATTAGGGCCCGAGCAGTACTTC
TRBD2,TRBV27,once,TRBJ2-4,17,CASSLSGGSNKKNIQYF,TGTGCCAGCAGTTTATCTGGCGGGAGCAACAAAAAAAACATTCAGTACTTC
TRBD2,TRBV6-5,.,TRBJ2-3,16,CASSFSGSRLFDTQYF,TGTGCCAGCAGTTTTAGCGGGAGTCGTTTGTTCGATACGCAGTATTTT
.,TRBV2,.,TRBJ2-3,14,CASVEGTYADTQYF,TGTGCCAGCGTGGAGGGGACCTACGCAGATACGCAGTATTTT
TRBD1,TRBV5-1,.,TRBJ2-7,14,CASSLTGGLDEQYF,TGCGCCAGCAGCCTGACAGGGGGATTGGACGAGCAGTACTTC
.,TRBV23-1,.,TRBJ2-5,17,CASSQSKRVWGKETQYF,TGCGCCAGCAGTCAATCGAAGAGGGTTTGGGGAAAAGAGACCCAGTACTTC
TRBD1,TRBV7-8,once,TRBJ2-2,15,CATPGDRGNTGELFF,TGTGCCACCCCTGGGGACAGGGGGAACACCGGGGAGCTGTTTTTT
.,TRBV11-1,.,TRBJ2-2,13,CASSFLGSGELFF,TGTGCCAGCAGCTTCTTAGGATCCGGGGAGCTGTTTTTT
.,TRBV30,.,TRBJ2-2,19,CAWSGGSGGVIANTGELFF,TGTGCCTGGAGTGGAGGTTCAGGGGGGGTTATCGCGAACACCGGGGAGCTGTTTTTT
TRBD1,TRBV13,.,TRBJ1-1,16,CASSFGTGPMNTEAFF,TGTGCCAGCAGCTTTGGGACAGGACCTATGAACACTGAAGCTTTCTTT
.,TRBV27,.,TRBJ2-7,13,CASSLPGRSMQYF,TGTGCCAGCAGTTTACCGGGACGGTCGATGCAGTACTTC
.,TRBV21-1,.,TRBJ2-7,16,CASSKVQTGASYEQYF,TGTGCCAGCAGCAAAGTACAGACAGGGGCCTCCTACGAGCAGTACTTC
.,TRBV5-6,.,TRBJ2-7,14,CASSAGNTPYEQYF,TGTGCCAGCAGCGCCGGGAATACCCCCTACGAGCAGTACTTC